This T cell receptor (beta chain) originates from a study of blood T cell repertoires in COVID-19 (TCRdb year 2020). Broadly, across the study: Samples covering the acute and convalescent phases of COVID-19 were provided by collaborators in the United States, Italy and Spain. Deeply sampled blood TCRbeta repertoires from subjects exposed to, actively infected with, or recovered from COVID-19 were included in the dataset. HLA class I and class II types, where available, came from metadata supplied by the sample provider rather than from assay-based typing. The material from the prospective study consisted of cDNA or gDNA derived from T cells, B-cell-depleted T cells, or PBMCs. The sample metadata nearly always contained a de-identified subject ID, COVID-19 status, age in years and sex. The samples were drawn from two sources: the first 160 participants of the ongoing ImmuneRACE study, and 1,200 or so subjects contributed by 6 global collaborators. The repertoires were released in a freely available public database intended as a resource for research on the immune response to SARS-CoV-2.

Whole blood was collected in K2EDTA tubes by collaborating institutions according to the institutions' own protocols. Collaborator samples were shipped for TCRbeta analysis as frozen whole blood, isolated PBMCs, or DNA extracted from either sample type. TCRbeta CDR3 regions were amplified from genomic DNA by means of the immunoSEQ Assay, a bias-controlled multiplex PCR. As for the original processing: The number of nucleated cells in each sample was estimated from the amplification of reference gene primers within the assay. Sequence reads were collapsed and filtered to measure the absolute abundance of every unique TCRbeta CDR3 rearrangement. For each sample, productive Simpson clonality was calculated by taking the square root of Simpson's diversity index across productive rearrangements. Sourced from immuneACCESS, this table was stored by TCRdb with only in-frame sequences that have V and J called. A share of the clones is absent; for the studies checked, an unresolved V gene accounts for under half, and the remainder has no known explanation. V and J calls and clone size are those listed in that table; D and trimming were worked out from the DNA. The sample table contains 110,000 or so clones; only one count was recorded for 85% of them. The ten largest account for under 4.5% of the sample.

The CDR3 spans 16 residues, from the cysteine through the phenylalanine. The retained sequence is limited to the CDR3, 48 bases, with the frame set at the first base. At the junction V is shortened by 4 bases and J by 1 base, with 17 bases in between. Sequences SGHRS (CDR1) and YFSETQ (CDR2) are obtained from the germline V gene. Notes on this clone: The clone's antigen remains unknown. No per-base quality is available; no much larger clone lies one base away.

Study-level results and caveats: The amount of clinical and demographic metadata varied by source and participant and was provided uncurated.

Rearrangement joined TRBV5-1 to TRBJ2-5; the D gene is perhaps TRBD2, on 6 matching bases. This receptor was taken from a man aged 50 or older with acute or convalescent COVID-19. What was sequenced was peripheral blood. The CDR3 has the sequence CASSLWNGGIQETQYF. The DNA is TGCGCCAGCAGCCTGTGGAATGGGGGGATCCAAGAGACCCAGTACTTC.